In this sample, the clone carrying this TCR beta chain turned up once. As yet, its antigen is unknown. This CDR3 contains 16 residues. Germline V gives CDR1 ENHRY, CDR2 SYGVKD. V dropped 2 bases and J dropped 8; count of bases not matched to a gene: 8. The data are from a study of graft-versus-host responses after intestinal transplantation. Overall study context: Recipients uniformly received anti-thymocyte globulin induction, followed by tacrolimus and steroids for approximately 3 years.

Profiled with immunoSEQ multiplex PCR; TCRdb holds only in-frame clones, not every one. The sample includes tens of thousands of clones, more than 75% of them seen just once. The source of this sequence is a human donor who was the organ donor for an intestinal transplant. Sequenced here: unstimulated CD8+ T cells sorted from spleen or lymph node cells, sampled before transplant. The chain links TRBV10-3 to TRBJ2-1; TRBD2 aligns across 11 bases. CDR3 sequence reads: CAISELAGGPRDEQFF. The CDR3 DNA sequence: TGTGCCATCAGTGAGCTAGCGGGGGGCCCTCGAGATGAGCAGTTCTTC.